The rows below give T cell receptor beta chains drawn from one sample of a study of response to subunit inactivated influenza vaccine. TCRdb reprocessed the RT-PCR reads via MiXCR and lists one record per CDR3 protein. This sample yields more than 700,000 distinct CDR3 sequences, of which 21% are seen a single time; approximately 10% belongs to the top ten. Sequenced here: PBMCs from blood, sampled 4 to 6 days after vaccination. The receptors here all came from a man aged 45-60 years who received an inactivated influenza vaccine. CDR3s include the opening cysteine and the closing phenylalanine or tryptophan. Fields, in order: clone size, CDR3 length, J gene, V gene, D gene, CDR3 protein, CDR3 DNA. A D gene is named only where the DNA matches it firmly. Clone size appears in some rows only: once, few, many, or a class for an expanded clone.

clone_size: -
cdr3_length: 14
j_call: TRBJ2-5
v_call: TRBV5-1
d_call: -
cdr3_aa: CASSTLQGYETQYF
cdr3_nt: TGCGCCAGCAGCACGTTACAGGGATACGAGACCCAGTACTTC

clone_size: medium-sized
cdr3_length: 19
j_call: TRBJ2-1
v_call: TRBV12-3/TRBV12-4
d_call: TRBD2
cdr3_aa: CTFSFGPVGGRIPYNEQFF
cdr3_nt: TGTACCTTCAGTTTCGGGCCTGTCGGCGGGAGGATACCCTACAATGAGCAGTTCTTC

clone_size: -
cdr3_length: 12
j_call: TRBJ2-2
v_call: TRBV12-3/TRBV12-4
d_call: -
cdr3_aa: CASSFWDGELFF
cdr3_nt: TGTGCCAGCAGTTTCTGGGACGGGGAGCTGTTTTTT

clone_size: few
cdr3_length: 16
j_call: TRBJ2-2
v_call: TRBV6-1
d_call: TRBD2
cdr3_aa: CASSSGLAGRVGELFF
cdr3_nt: TGTGCCAGCAGCTCGGGACTAGCGGGGCGAGTCGGGGAGCTGTTTTTT

clone_size: -
cdr3_length: 14
j_call: TRBJ2-1
v_call: TRBV7-6
d_call: TRBD1
cdr3_aa: CASSVDRGYNEQFF
cdr3_nt: TGTGCCAGCAGCGTTGACAGGGGATACAATGAGCAGTTCTTC

clone_size: few
cdr3_length: 15
j_call: TRBJ1-1
v_call: TRBV6-1
d_call: -
cdr3_aa: CAETTGRSLDTEAFF
cdr3_nt: TGTGCCGAAACTACGGGGCGAAGTCTAGACACTGAAGCTTTCTTT

clone_size: few
cdr3_length: 15
j_call: TRBJ1-4
v_call: TRBV12-3/TRBV12-4
d_call: -
cdr3_aa: CASSPYRTAGEKLFF
cdr3_nt: TGTGCCAGCAGTCCATACCGGACAGCGGGGGAAAAACTGTTTTTT

clone_size: -
cdr3_length: 13
j_call: TRBJ2-2
v_call: TRBV20-1
d_call: TRBD1
cdr3_aa: CTTRDRGTGELFF
cdr3_nt: TGCACTACCCGGGACAGGGGGACCGGGGAGCTGTTTTTT

clone_size: -
cdr3_length: 14
j_call: TRBJ2-7
v_call: TRBV20-1
d_call: TRBD1
cdr3_aa: CSAGNRGYSYEQYF
cdr3_nt: TGCAGTGCGGGGAACAGGGGGTACTCCTACGAGCAGTACTTC

clone_size: -
cdr3_length: 15
j_call: TRBJ1-2
v_call: TRBV4-3
d_call: TRBD1
cdr3_aa: CASSQPGQGADGYTF
cdr3_nt: TGCGCCAGCAGCCAACCGGGACAGGGGGCGGATGGCTACACCTTC

clone_size: -
cdr3_length: 13
j_call: TRBJ1-1
v_call: TRBV30
d_call: TRBD1
cdr3_aa: CAWRGQMNTEAFF
cdr3_nt: TGTGCCTGGAGGGGACAGATGAACACTGAAGCTTTCTTT

clone_size: many
cdr3_length: 11
j_call: TRBJ2-7
v_call: TRBV20-1
d_call: -
cdr3_aa: CSARVGYEQYF
cdr3_nt: TGCAGTGCTAGAGTCGGGTACGAGCAGTACTTC

clone_size: few
cdr3_length: 15
j_call: TRBJ1-5
v_call: TRBV29-1
d_call: -
cdr3_aa: CSVSDGIWSNQPQHF
cdr3_nt: TGCAGCGTTTCGGACGGAATTTGGAGCAATCAGCCCCAGCATTTT

clone_size: -
cdr3_length: 15
j_call: TRBJ2-5
v_call: TRBV7-9
d_call: -
cdr3_aa: CASSHLVWGAETQYF
cdr3_nt: TGTGCCAGCAGCCACCTGGTCTGGGGTGCAGAGACCCAGTACTTC

clone_size: -
cdr3_length: 14
j_call: TRBJ2-7
v_call: TRBV4-3
d_call: TRBD1
cdr3_aa: CASSPGQGGGEQYF
cdr3_nt: TGCGCCAGCAGCCCCGGACAGGGTGGGGGGGAGCAGTACTTC

clone_size: many
cdr3_length: 12
j_call: TRBJ1-4
v_call: TRBV12-3/TRBV12-4
d_call: TRBD1
cdr3_aa: CASRRQGEKLFF
cdr3_nt: TGTGCCAGCAGACGACAGGGTGAAAAACTGTTTTTT

clone_size: -
cdr3_length: 15
j_call: TRBJ1-5
v_call: TRBV24-1
d_call: -
cdr3_aa: CATSEGGSPNQPQHF
cdr3_nt: TGTGCCACCAGTGAGGGAGGGAGTCCGAATCAGCCCCAGCATTTT

clone_size: few
cdr3_length: 15
j_call: TRBJ2-3
v_call: TRBV4-3
d_call: TRBD1
cdr3_aa: CASSQSRGLGDTQYF
cdr3_nt: TGCGCCAGCAGCCAATCGAGGGGGCTGGGAGATACGCAGTATTTT

clone_size: once
cdr3_length: 13
j_call: TRBJ2-2
v_call: TRBV10-1
d_call: -
cdr3_aa: CASSKGYTGELFF
cdr3_nt: TGCGCCAGCAGTAAGGGATATACCGGGGAGCTGTTTTTT

clone_size: -
cdr3_length: 13
j_call: TRBJ1-4
v_call: TRBV20-1
d_call: TRBD1
cdr3_aa: CSAGQAANEKLFF
cdr3_nt: TGCAGTGCTGGACAGGCAGCTAATGAAAAACTGTTTTTT

clone_size: few
cdr3_length: 15
j_call: TRBJ2-7
v_call: TRBV10-3
d_call: TRBD2
cdr3_aa: CAISDGLAGAREQYF
cdr3_nt: TGTGCCATCAGTGATGGGCTAGCGGGAGCCAGGGAGCAGTACTTC

clone_size: few
cdr3_length: 16
j_call: TRBJ1-5
v_call: TRBV27
d_call: TRBD1
cdr3_aa: CASSAKGALSNQPQHF
cdr3_nt: TGTGCCAGCAGTGCCAAGGGGGCGCTCAGCAATCAGCCCCAGCATTTT

clone_size: -
cdr3_length: 16
j_call: TRBJ2-1
v_call: TRBV14
d_call: -
cdr3_aa: CASSQDNYRGHREQFF
cdr3_nt: TGTGCCAGCAGCCAAGATAATTACCGGGGCCATCGTGAGCAGTTCTTC

clone_size: -
cdr3_length: 16
j_call: TRBJ2-2
v_call: TRBV28
d_call: TRBD2
cdr3_aa: CASWTSGGRNTGELFF
cdr3_nt: TGTGCCAGCTGGACTAGCGGAGGGCGGAACACCGGGGAGCTGTTTTTT

clone_size: -
cdr3_length: 14
j_call: TRBJ1-4
v_call: TRBV13
d_call: -
cdr3_aa: CASSQVVSPRKLFF
cdr3_nt: TGTGCCAGCAGCCAGGTCGTATCACCACGAAAACTGTTTTTT

clone_size: few
cdr3_length: 17
j_call: TRBJ2-1
v_call: TRBV4-2
d_call: TRBD2
cdr3_aa: CASSQVPSGSSYNEQFF
cdr3_nt: TGTGCCAGCAGCCAAGTGCCTAGCGGGAGTAGTTACAATGAGCAGTTCTTC

clone_size: -
cdr3_length: 15
j_call: TRBJ2-2
v_call: TRBV7-6
d_call: -
cdr3_aa: CASSLVVSLTGELFF
cdr3_nt: TGTGCCAGCAGCTTAGTAGTCTCGTTAACCGGGGAGCTGTTTTTT

clone_size: -
cdr3_length: 16
j_call: TRBJ2-3
v_call: TRBV14
d_call: -
cdr3_aa: CASSELMSGSTDTQYF
cdr3_nt: TGTGCCAGCAGCGAGCTGATGAGCGGGAGCACAGATACGCAGTATTTT

clone_size: -
cdr3_length: 15
j_call: TRBJ2-3
v_call: TRBV7-2
d_call: -
cdr3_aa: CASSPSRAHTDTQYF
cdr3_nt: TGTGCCAGCAGCCCATCCAGGGCGCACACAGATACGCAGTATTTT

clone_size: few
cdr3_length: 14
j_call: TRBJ2-7
v_call: TRBV2
d_call: -
cdr3_aa: CASSDPGDRYEQYF
cdr3_nt: TGTGCCAGCAGTGATCCGGGGGACCGATACGAGCAGTACTTC

clone_size: -
cdr3_length: 15
j_call: TRBJ1-2
v_call: TRBV12-3/TRBV12-4
d_call: -
cdr3_aa: CASSPTGSPTYGYTF
cdr3_nt: TGTGCCAGCAGTCCAACAGGGTCCCCTACCTATGGCTACACCTTC

clone_size: few
cdr3_length: 18
j_call: TRBJ2-2
v_call: TRBV29-1
d_call: TRBD2
cdr3_aa: CSVRRLAGTIANTGELFF
cdr3_nt: TGCAGCGTGCGACGTCTAGCGGGGACAATCGCGAACACCGGGGAGCTGTTTTTT

clone_size: -
cdr3_length: 15
j_call: TRBJ1-5
v_call: TRBV6-1
d_call: TRBD1
cdr3_aa: CASRSRQGVNQPQHF
cdr3_nt: TGTGCCAGCAGATCGAGACAGGGGGTTAATCAGCCCCAGCATTTT

clone_size: few
cdr3_length: 14
j_call: TRBJ1-1
v_call: TRBV6-1
d_call: TRBD1
cdr3_aa: CASSEDRGGTEAFF
cdr3_nt: TGTGCCAGCAGTGAAGACAGGGGAGGAACTGAAGCTTTCTTT

clone_size: -
cdr3_length: 11
j_call: TRBJ2-1
v_call: TRBV27
d_call: -
cdr3_aa: CASSAPGSQFF
cdr3_nt: TGTGCCAGCAGTGCACCGGGATCGCAGTTCTTC

clone_size: -
cdr3_length: 15
j_call: TRBJ2-7
v_call: TRBV9
d_call: -
cdr3_aa: CASSVGAGTSYEQYF
cdr3_nt: TGTGCCAGCAGCGTAGGGGCAGGGACCTCCTACGAGCAGTACTTC

clone_size: few
cdr3_length: 12
j_call: TRBJ1-5
v_call: TRBV29-1
d_call: TRBD1
cdr3_aa: CSVGTENQPQHF
cdr3_nt: TGCAGCGTCGGGACAGAAAATCAGCCCCAGCATTTT

clone_size: few
cdr3_length: 13
j_call: TRBJ1-4
v_call: TRBV29-1
d_call: TRBD1
cdr3_aa: CSVRDSANEKLFF
cdr3_nt: TGCAGCGTCCGGGACAGTGCTAATGAAAAACTGTTTTTT

clone_size: few
cdr3_length: 15
j_call: TRBJ2-1
v_call: TRBV27
d_call: -
cdr3_aa: CASSPAVSSYNEQFF
cdr3_nt: TGTGCCAGCAGTCCAGCGGTAAGCTCCTACAATGAGCAGTTCTTC

clone_size: few
cdr3_length: 17
j_call: TRBJ2-3
v_call: TRBV11-2
d_call: -
cdr3_aa: CASSLFRQERSTDTQYF
cdr3_nt: TGTGCCAGCAGCTTATTTCGGCAGGAAAGAAGCACAGATACGCAGTATTTT

clone_size: -
cdr3_length: 21
j_call: TRBJ2-1
v_call: TRBV6-2/TRBV6-3
d_call: TRBD2
cdr3_aa: CASSYPFPGTSGGSSHNEQFF
cdr3_nt: TGTGCCAGCAGTTACCCGTTCCCCGGGACTAGCGGGGGTAGTAGTCACAATGAGCAGTTCTTC

clone_size: -
cdr3_length: 15
j_call: TRBJ2-3
v_call: TRBV20-1
d_call: TRBD2
cdr3_aa: CSARGSGGPTDTQYF
cdr3_nt: TGCAGTGCCCGAGGGAGCGGGGGGCCCACAGATACGCAGTATTTT

clone_size: many
cdr3_length: 15
j_call: TRBJ2-1
v_call: TRBV18
d_call: TRBD2
cdr3_aa: CASSPPSGRLNEQFF
cdr3_nt: TGTGCCAGCTCACCACCAAGCGGGAGACTCAATGAGCAGTTCTTC

clone_size: -
cdr3_length: 14
j_call: TRBJ1-6
v_call: TRBV18
d_call: TRBD1
cdr3_aa: CASSPTDRGAPLHF
cdr3_nt: TGTGCCAGCTCACCGACGGACAGGGGGGCACCCCTCCACTTT

clone_size: few
cdr3_length: 16
j_call: TRBJ2-3
v_call: TRBV5-1
d_call: TRBD2
cdr3_aa: CASSSAGTSLSDTQYF
cdr3_nt: TGCGCCAGCAGCAGCGCCGGGACTAGCCTGTCGGATACGCAGTATTTT

clone_size: -
cdr3_length: 14
j_call: TRBJ2-2
v_call: TRBV7-2
d_call: -
cdr3_aa: CASRPQGNTGELFF
cdr3_nt: TGTGCCAGCAGACCCCAGGGGAACACCGGGGAGCTGTTTTTT

clone_size: -
cdr3_length: 16
j_call: TRBJ2-3
v_call: TRBV27
d_call: -
cdr3_aa: CASSFVGSRGADTQYF
cdr3_nt: TGTGCCAGCAGTTTCGTTGGGTCGAGGGGCGCAGATACGCAGTATTTT

clone_size: few
cdr3_length: 14
j_call: TRBJ1-1
v_call: TRBV10-3
d_call: TRBD1
cdr3_aa: CAIREPGTGVEAFF
cdr3_nt: TGTGCCATCAGGGAACCGGGGACAGGGGTGGAAGCTTTCTTT